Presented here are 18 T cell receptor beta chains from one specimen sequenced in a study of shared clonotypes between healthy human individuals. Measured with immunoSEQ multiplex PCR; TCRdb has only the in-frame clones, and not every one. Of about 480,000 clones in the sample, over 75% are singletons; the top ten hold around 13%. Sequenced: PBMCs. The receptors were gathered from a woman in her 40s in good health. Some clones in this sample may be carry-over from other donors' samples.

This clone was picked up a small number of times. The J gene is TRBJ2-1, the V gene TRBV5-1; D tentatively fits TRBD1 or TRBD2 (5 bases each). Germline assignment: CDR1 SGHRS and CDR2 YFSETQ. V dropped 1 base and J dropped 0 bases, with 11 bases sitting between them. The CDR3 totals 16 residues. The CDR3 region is CASSLSGDHSYNEQFF. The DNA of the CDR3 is TGCGCCAGCAGCTTGAGTGGGGACCACTCCTACAATGAGCAGTTCTTC.

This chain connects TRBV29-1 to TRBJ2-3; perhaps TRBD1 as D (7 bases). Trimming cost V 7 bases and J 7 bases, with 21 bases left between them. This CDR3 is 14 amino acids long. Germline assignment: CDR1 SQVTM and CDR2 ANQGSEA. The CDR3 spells CSAGGGDSANTQYF. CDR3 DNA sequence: TGCAGCGCAGGGGGTGGGGACTCAGCGAATACGCAGTATTTT.

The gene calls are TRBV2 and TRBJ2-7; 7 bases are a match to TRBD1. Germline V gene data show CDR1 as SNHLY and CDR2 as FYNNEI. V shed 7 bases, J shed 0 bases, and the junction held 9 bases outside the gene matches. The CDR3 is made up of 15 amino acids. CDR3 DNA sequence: TGTGCCAGCAATGAGGGACAGACAATCTCCTACGAGCAGTACTTC. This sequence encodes CASNEGQTISYEQYF.

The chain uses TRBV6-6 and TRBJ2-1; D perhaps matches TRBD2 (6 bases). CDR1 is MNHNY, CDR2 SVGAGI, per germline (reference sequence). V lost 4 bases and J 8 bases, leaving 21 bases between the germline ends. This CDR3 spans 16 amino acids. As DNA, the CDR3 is TGTGCCAGCAGTTCCATACCGATAGGAGGGTACGATGAGCAGTTCTTC. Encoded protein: CASSSIPIGGYDEQFF.

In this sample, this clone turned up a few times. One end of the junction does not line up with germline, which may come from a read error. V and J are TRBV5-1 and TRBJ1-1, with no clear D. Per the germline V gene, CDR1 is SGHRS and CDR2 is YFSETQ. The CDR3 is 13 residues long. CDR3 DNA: TGCGCCAGCAGCGTAGACGGCCCAACAACCCCACTCTTT. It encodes CASSVDGPTTPLF.

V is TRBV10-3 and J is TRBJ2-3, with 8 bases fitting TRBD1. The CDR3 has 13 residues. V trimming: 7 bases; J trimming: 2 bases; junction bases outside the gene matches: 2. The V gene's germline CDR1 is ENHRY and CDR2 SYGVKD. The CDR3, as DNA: TGTGCCATCATGGGACAGGACACAGATACGCAGTATTTT. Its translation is CAIMGQDTDTQYF.

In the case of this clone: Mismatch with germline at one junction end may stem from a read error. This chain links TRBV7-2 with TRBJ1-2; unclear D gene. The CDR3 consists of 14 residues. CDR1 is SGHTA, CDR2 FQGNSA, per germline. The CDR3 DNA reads TGTGCCGGCAGCTTAAGTCGGACTAACTATGGCTACACCTTC. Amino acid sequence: CAGSLSRTNYGYTF. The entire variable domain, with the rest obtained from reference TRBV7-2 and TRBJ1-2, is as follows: GAGVSQSPSNKVTEKGKDVELRCDPISGHTALYWYRQSLGQGLEFLIYFQGNSAPDKSGLPSDRFSAERTGGSVSTLTIQRTQQEDSAVYLCAGSLSRTNYGYTFGSGTRLTVV.

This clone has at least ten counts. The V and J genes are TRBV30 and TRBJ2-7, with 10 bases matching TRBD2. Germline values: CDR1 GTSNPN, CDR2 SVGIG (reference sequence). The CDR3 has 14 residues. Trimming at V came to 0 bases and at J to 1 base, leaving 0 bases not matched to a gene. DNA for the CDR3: TGTGCCTGGAGTGTACTAGCGGGGTCCTACGAGCAGTACTTC. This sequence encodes CAWSVLAGSYEQYF.

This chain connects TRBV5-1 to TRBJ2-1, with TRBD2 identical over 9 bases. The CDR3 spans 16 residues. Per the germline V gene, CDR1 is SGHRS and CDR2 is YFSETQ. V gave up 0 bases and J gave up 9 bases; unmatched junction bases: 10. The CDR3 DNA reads TGCGCCAGCAGCTTGGTGGCTAGCGGGGTGGGGGCTGAGCAGTTCTTC. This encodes CASSLVASGVGAEQFF.

The CDR3 sequence: CAWSVWGLGSNQPQHF. The CDR3 nucleotides are TGTGCCTGGAGTGTGTGGGGTCTGGGTAGCAATCAGCCCCAGCATTTT. The rearrangement links TRBV30 to TRBJ1-5, with D unresolved. CDR3 length equals 16 residues. Germline values: CDR1 GTSNPN, CDR2 SVGIG (reference sequence). V dropped 0 bases and J dropped 0 bases, with 12 bases sitting between them. The full variable domain, its missing parts supplied by reference TRBV30 and TRBJ1-5, is SQTIHQWPATLVQPVGSPLSLECTVEGTSNPNLYWYRQAAGRGLQLLFYSVGIGQISSEVPQNLSASRPQDRQFILSSKKLLLSDSGFYLCAWSVWGLGSNQPQHFGDGTRLSIL.

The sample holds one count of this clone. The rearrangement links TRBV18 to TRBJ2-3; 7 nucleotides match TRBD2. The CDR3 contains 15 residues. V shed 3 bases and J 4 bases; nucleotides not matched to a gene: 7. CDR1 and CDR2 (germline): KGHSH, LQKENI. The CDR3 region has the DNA TGTGCCAGCTCACCCGGGAGGCTCGCCCCAGATACGCAGTATTTT. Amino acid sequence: CASSPGRLAPDTQYF.

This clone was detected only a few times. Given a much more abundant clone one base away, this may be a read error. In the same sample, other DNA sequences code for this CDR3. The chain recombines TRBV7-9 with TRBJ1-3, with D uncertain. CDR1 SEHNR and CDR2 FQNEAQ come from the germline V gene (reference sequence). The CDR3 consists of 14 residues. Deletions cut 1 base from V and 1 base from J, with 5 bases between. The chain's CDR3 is CASSLGGSGNTIYF. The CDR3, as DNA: TGTGCCAGCAGCTTAGGGGGTTCTGGAAACACCATATATTTT.

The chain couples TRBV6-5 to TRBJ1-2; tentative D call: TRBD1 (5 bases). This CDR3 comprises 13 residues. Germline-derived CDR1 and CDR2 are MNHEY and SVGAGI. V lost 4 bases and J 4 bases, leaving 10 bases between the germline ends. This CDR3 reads CASSSGGVYGYTF. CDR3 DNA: TGTGCCAGCAGTTCGGGGGGGGTCTATGGCTACACCTTC.

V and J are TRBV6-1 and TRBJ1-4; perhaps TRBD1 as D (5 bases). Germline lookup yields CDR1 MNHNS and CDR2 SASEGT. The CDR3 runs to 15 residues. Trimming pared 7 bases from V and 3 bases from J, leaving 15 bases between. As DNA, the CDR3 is TGTGCCAGCATCCGGTGGGGGATGCCTAATGAAAAACTGTTTTTT. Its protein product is CASIRWGMPNEKLFF.

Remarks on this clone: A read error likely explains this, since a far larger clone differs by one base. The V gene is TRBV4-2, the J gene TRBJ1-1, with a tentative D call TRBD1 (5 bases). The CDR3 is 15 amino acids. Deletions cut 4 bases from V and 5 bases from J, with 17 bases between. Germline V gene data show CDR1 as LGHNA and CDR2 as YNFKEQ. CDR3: CASSLDLAGLTEAFF. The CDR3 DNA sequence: TGTGCCAGCAGCCTAGATCTGGCAGGGTTAACTGAAGCTTTCTTT.

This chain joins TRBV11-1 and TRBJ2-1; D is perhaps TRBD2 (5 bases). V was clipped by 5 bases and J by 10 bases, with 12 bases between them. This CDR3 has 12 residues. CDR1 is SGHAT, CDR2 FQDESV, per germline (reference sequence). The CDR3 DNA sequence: TGTGCCAGCAGCACCGAACTAGGCGAGCAGTTCTTC. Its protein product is CASSTELGEQFF.

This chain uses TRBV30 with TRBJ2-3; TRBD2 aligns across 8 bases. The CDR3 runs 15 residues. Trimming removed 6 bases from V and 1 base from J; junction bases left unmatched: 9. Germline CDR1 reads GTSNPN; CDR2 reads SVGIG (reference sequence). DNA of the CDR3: TGTGCCTGTCGGCGCACTAGCGGAGGCACAGATACGCAGTATTTT. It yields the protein CACRRTSGGTDTQYF.

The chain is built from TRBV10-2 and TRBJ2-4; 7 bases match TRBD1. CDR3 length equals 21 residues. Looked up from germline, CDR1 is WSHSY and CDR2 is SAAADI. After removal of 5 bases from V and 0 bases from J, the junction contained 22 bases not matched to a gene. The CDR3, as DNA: TGCGCCAGCAGTCCTCCTACCTCGACAGGGCATACGCCCCTAGCCAAAAACATTCAGTACTTC. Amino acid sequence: CASSPPTSTGHTPLAKNIQYF.